This is a list of T cell receptor beta chains from one sample in a study of T cells after yellow fever vaccination. TCRdb fed the 5' RACE reads into MiXCR, producing one record per CDR3 protein. This repertoire shows some 300,000 distinct CDR3 sequences, approximately 8% found once; its top ten account for about 3%. The source material was CD4+ T cells sorted from PBMCs, sampled 5 days after the yellow fever booster vaccination. The receptors stem from a man younger than 35 who received the YFV17D yellow fever vaccine. Both conserved end residues are part of each CDR3. Fields, in order: V gene, clone size, D gene, J gene, CDR3 DNA, CDR3 protein. The D gene is left open where the match is weak. Expanded clones are given a class, and other clones once, few, many or no size at all.

TRBV7-2	few	NA	TRBJ1-2	TGTGCCAGCAGCTTAATAATTACGCAACTTAACTATGGCTACACCTTC	CASSLIITQLNYGYTF
TRBV4-2	NA	NA	TRBJ2-3	TGTGCCAGCAGTCATAATAGGGCGGGGACCACAGATACGCAGTATTTT	CASSHNRAGTTDTQYF
TRBV9	few	TRBD1	TRBJ2-1	TGTGCCAGCAGCCCGCCCCCCCGGGACAGGGGGCACAATGAGCAGTTCTTC	CASSPPPRDRGHNEQFF
TRBV27	NA	TRBD1	TRBJ1-2	TGTGCCAGCAGTTTATCGGCACAGGGGCTGGGCTATGGCTACACCTTC	CASSLSAQGLGYGYTF
TRBV6-5	many	NA	TRBJ2-3	TGTGCCAGCAGTTACGGTTGGCCGAGGTTACCCAGCACAGATACGCAGTATTTT	CASSYGWPRLPSTDTQYF
TRBV10-3	NA	TRBD1	TRBJ1-3	TGTGCCATCAGCCGGGACAGGGCAATCTCTGGAAACACCATATATTTT	CAISRDRAISGNTIYF
TRBV4-2	NA	TRBD2	TRBJ2-5	TGTGCCAGCAGCCGCACTAGCGGTGGTACGGAGACCCAGTACTTC	CASSRTSGGTETQYF
TRBV4-3	few	TRBD1	TRBJ2-6	TGCGCCAGCAGCCAACAGATGACAGGGGTTACTTCGGGGGCCAACGTCCTGACTTTC	CASSQQMTGVTSGANVLTF
TRBV5-1	many	NA	TRBJ2-1	TGCGCCAGCAGCCGGGATGGGGAAGCTTACAATGAGCAGTTCTTC	CASSRDGEAYNEQFF
TRBV5-1	many	NA	TRBJ2-1	TGCGCCAGCAGCTTGGATGGGGACAATGAGCAGTTCTTC	CASSLDGDNEQFF
TRBV19	few	TRBD1	TRBJ1-5	TGTGCCAGTAGTGGGGGGCCAGGGGGGCAGCCCCAGCATTTT	CASSGGPGGQPQHF
TRBV7-2	NA	NA	TRBJ2-1	TGTGCCAGCAGCTTATCCTCGGCAGGGAGAAGTGAGCAGTTCTTC	CASSLSSAGRSEQFF
TRBV12-3/TRBV12-4	few	TRBD1	TRBJ1-5	TGTGCCAGCAGGACCGGGACAGCACAGCCCCAGCATTTT	CASRTGTAQPQHF
TRBV7-2	few	TRBD1	TRBJ1-6	TGTGCCAGCAGCCCTACCCGGACAGGGCAGTCACCCCTCCACTTT	CASSPTRTGQSPLHF
TRBV4-3	NA	TRBD1	TRBJ2-7	TGCGCCAGCAGGGATTGTAGGGGGCCCCTGAGAACCTACGAGCAGTACTTC	CASRDCRGPLRTYEQYF
TRBV5-1	NA	NA	TRBJ1-5	TGCGCCAGCAGCTTCCTCCCCGATCAGCCCCAGCATTTT	CASSFLPDQPQHF
TRBV6-5	NA	TRBD1	TRBJ1-6	TGTGCCAGCAGACCTGCTCCCATAAAAGCCCCGGGACAGTCTTATAATTCACCCCTCCACTTT	CASRPAPIKAPGQSYNSPLHF
TRBV13	NA	NA	TRBJ1-2	TGTGCCTGCAGCTCCAGGGGATATGGCTACACCTTC	CACSSRGYGYTF
TRBV6-6	NA	NA	TRBJ2-7	TGTGCCAGCATTCCCCAACCGGGTTACGAGCAGTACTTC	CASIPQPGYEQYF
TRBV24-1	NA	TRBD1	TRBJ1-1	TGTGCCACCCGACCGGGACAGTACTATGAAGCTTTCTTT	CATRPGQYYEAFF
TRBV30	many	TRBD1	TRBJ2-6	TGTGCCTGGACCGGGACAGTGATTTCGGCTCGTCCAGGGGCCAACGTCCTGACTTTC	CAWTGTVISARPGANVLTF
TRBV29-1	few	NA	TRBJ2-7	TGCAGCGTTGACGGCGGTAACTACGAGCAGTACTTC	CSVDGGNYEQYF
TRBV5-1	few	TRBD2	TRBJ2-5	TGCGCCAGCAGCTTGACTAGCGGGGATGAGACCCAGTACTTC	CASSLTSGDETQYF
TRBV6-2/TRBV6-3	few	NA	TRBJ1-2	TGTGCCAGCAGTTACCACGGGGGTGTGGACTATGGCTACACCTTC	CASSYHGGVDYGYTF
TRBV20-1	NA	TRBD1	TRBJ1-2	TGCAGTGCTACAATCGGGACAGGTGGTGGCTACACCTTC	CSATIGTGGGYTF
TRBV12-5	few	NA	TRBJ2-7	TGTGCTAGTGGTTTGGCAGGGGGGGCCTCCTACGAGCAGTACTTC	CASGLAGGASYEQYF
TRBV10-3	few	NA	TRBJ2-3	TGTGCCATCAGGGGGGGTACAGATACGCAGTATTTT	CAIRGGTDTQYF
TRBV3-1	few	NA	TRBJ1-3	TGTGCCAGCAGCCAAGCGGTGGGACGAAACACCATATATTTT	CASSQAVGRNTIYF
TRBV5-1	few	TRBD1	TRBJ2-2	TGCGCCAGCAGCCAGACCCGGGACAGGTGGAACACCGGGGAGCTGTTTTTT	CASSQTRDRWNTGELFF
TRBV6-1	NA	NA	TRBJ1-1	TGTGCCAGCATGGGGACATTGAACACTGAAGCTTTCTTT	CASMGTLNTEAFF
TRBV2	few	TRBD1	TRBJ2-7	TGTGCCAGCACAGAACAGGGGGGCGAGCAGTACTTC	CASTEQGGEQYF
TRBV9	NA	NA	TRBJ2-3	TGTGCCAGCGGTTGTCTGGGGGAAACAGCGGATACGCAGTATTTT	CASGCLGETADTQYF
TRBV6-2/TRBV6-3	few	NA	TRBJ1-1	TGTGCCAGCAGCGAAGAATATCGGAACACTGAAGCTTTCTTT	CASSEEYRNTEAFF